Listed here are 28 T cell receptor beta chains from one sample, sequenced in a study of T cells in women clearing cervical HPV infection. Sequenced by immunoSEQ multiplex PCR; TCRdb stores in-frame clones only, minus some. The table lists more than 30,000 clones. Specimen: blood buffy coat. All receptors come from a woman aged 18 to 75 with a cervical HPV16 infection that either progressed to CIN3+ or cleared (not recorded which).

The CDR3: CASSTGTGVVKLFF. Partial CDR3 DNA: TGTGCCAGCAGCACCGGGACAGGGGTAGTAAAG. The chain joins TRBV2 to TRBJ2-2, with TRBD1 matching 10 bases. The observed sequence ends 3 residues before the CDR3 terminus, with the missing tail filled in from the germline J gene. This CDR3 is built from 14 residues. Germline V gene data show CDR1 as SNHLY and CDR2 as FYNNEI.

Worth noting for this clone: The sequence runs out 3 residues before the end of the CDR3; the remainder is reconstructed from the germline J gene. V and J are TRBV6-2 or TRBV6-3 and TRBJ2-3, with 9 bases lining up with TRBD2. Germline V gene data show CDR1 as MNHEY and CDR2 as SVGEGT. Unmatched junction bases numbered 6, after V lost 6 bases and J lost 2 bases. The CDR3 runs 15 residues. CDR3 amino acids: CASSRSGGLTDTQYF. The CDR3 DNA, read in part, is TGTGCCAGCAGCCGTAGCGGGGGACTCACAGATACG.

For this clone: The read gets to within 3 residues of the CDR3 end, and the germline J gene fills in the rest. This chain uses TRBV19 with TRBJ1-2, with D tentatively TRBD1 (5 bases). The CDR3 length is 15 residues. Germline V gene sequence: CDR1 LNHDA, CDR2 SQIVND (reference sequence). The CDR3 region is CASSTTGTSLNDYTF. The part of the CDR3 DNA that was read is TGTGCCAGTAGTACCACCGGGACTAGCCTTAATGAC.

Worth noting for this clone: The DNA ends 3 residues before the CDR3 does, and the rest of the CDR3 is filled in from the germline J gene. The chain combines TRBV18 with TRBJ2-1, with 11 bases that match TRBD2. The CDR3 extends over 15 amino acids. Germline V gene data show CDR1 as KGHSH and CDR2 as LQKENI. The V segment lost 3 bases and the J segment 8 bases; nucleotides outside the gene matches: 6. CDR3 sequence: CASSPLSGGVDEQFF. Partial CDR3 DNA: TGTGCCAGCTCACCTCTTAGCGGGGGGGTCGATGAG.

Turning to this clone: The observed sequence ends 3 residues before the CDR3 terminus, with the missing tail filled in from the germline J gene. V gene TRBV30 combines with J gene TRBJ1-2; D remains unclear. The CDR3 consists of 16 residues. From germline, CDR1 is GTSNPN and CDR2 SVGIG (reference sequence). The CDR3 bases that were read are TGTGCCTTGGAGACTAGCGGGAGGAGCTCCTACAATGAC. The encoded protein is CALETSGRSSYND. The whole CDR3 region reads CALETSGRSSYNDYTF.

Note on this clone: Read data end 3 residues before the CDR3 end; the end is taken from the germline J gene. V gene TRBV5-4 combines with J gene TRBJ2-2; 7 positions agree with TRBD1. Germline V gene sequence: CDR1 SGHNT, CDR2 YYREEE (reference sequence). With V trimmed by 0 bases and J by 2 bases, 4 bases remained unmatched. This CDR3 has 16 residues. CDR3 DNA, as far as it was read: TGTGCCAGCAGCTTGGTGGCAGGGGGTAACACCGGGGAG. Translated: CASSLVAGGNTGE. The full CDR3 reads CASSLVAGGNTGELFF.

The CDR3 loop reads CASSIGALDGQYF. CDR3 bases read: TGTGCCAGTAGTATAGGGGCCCTGGATGGT. This rearrangement joins TRBV19 to TRBJ2-4; D is ambiguous. The observed sequence ends 3 residues before the CDR3 terminus, with the missing tail filled in from the germline J gene. The CDR3 runs to 13 residues. Germline CDR1 reads LNHDA; CDR2 reads SQIVND (reference sequence).

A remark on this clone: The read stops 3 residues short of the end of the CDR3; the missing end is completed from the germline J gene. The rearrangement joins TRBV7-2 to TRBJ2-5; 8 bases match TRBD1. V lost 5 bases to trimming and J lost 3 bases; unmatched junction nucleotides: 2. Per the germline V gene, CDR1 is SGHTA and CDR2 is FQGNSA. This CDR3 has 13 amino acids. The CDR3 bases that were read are TGTGCCAGCAGCCAGGGGGCAAAAGAGACC. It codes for CASSQGAKET. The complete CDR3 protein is CASSQGAKETQYF.

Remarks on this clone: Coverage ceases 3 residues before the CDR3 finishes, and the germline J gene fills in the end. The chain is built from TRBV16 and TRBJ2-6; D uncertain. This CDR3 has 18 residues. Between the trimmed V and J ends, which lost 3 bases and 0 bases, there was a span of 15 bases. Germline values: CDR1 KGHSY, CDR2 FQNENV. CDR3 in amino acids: CASSHYLDSGSGANVLTF. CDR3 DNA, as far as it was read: TGTGCCAGCAGCCATTATCTGGATTCAGGCTCTGGGGCCAACGTC.

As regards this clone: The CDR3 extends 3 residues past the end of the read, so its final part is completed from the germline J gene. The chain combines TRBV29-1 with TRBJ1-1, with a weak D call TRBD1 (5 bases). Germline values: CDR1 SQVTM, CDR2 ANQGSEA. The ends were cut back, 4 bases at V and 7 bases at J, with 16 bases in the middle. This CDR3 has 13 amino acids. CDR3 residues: CSVVAGGNGEAFF. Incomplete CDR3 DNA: TGCAGCGTTGTAGCCGGGGGGAACGGTGAA.

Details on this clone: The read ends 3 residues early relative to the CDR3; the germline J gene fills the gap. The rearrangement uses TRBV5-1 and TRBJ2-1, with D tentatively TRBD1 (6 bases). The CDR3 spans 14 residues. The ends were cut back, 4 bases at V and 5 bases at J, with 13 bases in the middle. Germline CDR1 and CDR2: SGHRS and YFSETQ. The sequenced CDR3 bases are TGCGCCAGCAGCGGCCTCGGACAGAACAATGAG. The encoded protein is CASSGLGQNNE. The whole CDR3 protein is CASSGLGQNNEQFF.

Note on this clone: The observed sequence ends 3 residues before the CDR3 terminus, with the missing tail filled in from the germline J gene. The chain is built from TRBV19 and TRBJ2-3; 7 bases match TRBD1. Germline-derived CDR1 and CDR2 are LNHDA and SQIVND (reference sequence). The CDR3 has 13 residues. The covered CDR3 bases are TGTGCCAGTACCCGGGACAGCCGACAGCCG. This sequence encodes CASTRDSRQP. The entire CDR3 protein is CASTRDSRQPQYF.

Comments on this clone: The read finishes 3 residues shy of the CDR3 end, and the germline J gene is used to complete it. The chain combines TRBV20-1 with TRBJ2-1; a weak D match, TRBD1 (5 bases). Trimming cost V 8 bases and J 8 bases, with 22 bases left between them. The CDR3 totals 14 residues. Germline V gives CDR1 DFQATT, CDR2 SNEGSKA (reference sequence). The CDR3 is CSSPRAAFADEQFF. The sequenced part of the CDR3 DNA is TGCAGTTCCCCCAGGGCCGCATTTGCCGATGAG.

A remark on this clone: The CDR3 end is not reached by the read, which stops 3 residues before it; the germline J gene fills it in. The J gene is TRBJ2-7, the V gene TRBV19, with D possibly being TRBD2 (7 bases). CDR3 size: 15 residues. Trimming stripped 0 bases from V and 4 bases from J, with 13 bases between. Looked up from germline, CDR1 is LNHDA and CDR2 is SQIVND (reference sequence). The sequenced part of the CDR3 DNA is TGTGCCAGTAGTATAGATGGGGGGGGCCATTACGAG. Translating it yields CASSIDGGGHYE. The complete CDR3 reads CASSIDGGGHYEQYF.

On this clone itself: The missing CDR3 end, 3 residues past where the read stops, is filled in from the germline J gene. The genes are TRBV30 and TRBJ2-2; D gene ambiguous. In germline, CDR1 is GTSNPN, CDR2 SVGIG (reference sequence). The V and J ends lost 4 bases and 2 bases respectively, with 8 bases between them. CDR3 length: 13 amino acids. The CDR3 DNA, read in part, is TGTGCCTGGAATCCCTATAACACCGGGGAG. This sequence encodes CAWNPYNTGE. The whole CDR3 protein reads CAWNPYNTGELFF.

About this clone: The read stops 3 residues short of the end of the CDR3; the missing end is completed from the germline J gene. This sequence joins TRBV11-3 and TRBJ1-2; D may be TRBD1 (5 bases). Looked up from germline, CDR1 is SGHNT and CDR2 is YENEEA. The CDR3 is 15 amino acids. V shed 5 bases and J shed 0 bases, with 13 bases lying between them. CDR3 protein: CASSQGVGANYGYTF. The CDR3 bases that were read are TGTGCCAGCAGCCAAGGTGTAGGGGCTAACTATGGC. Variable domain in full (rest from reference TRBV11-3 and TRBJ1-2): EAGVVQSPRYKIIEKKQPVAFWCNPISGHNTLYWYLQNLGQGPELLIRYENEEAVDDSQLPKDRFSAERLKGVDSTLKIQPAELGDSAVYLCASSQGVGANYGYTFGSGTRLTVV.

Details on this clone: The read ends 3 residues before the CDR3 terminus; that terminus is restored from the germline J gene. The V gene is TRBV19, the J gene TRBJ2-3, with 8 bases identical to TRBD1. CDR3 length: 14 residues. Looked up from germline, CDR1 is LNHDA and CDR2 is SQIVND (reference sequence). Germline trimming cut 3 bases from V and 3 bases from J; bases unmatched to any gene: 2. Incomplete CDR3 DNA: TGTGCCAGTAGTATCCAGGGGGCGACAGATACG. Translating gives CASSIQGATDT. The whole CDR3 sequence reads CASSIQGATDTQYF.

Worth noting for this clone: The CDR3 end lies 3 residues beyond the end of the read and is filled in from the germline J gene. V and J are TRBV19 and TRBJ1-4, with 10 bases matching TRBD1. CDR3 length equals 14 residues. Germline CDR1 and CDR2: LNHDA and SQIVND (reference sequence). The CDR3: CASSMTGGPAPLFF. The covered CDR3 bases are TGTGCCAGTAGTATGACAGGGGGCCCGGCACCA.

CDR3 DNA, as far as it was read: TGTGCCAGCAAGACACAGGGTGCTGAAAAG. Translating it yields CASKTQGAEK. The whole CDR3 protein is CASKTQGAEKLFF. The genes are TRBV6-2 or TRBV6-3 and TRBJ2-2, with D possibly being TRBD1 (6 bases). The read ends 3 residues before the CDR3 terminus; that terminus is restored from the germline J gene. The germline V gene has CDR1 MNHEY and CDR2 SVGEGT. CDR3 length: 13 residues.

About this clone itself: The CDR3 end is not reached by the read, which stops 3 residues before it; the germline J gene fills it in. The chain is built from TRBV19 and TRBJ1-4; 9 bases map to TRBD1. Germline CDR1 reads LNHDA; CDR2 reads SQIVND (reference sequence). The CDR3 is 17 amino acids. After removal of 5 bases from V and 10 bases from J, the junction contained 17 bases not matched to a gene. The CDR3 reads CASSPPGQGLRWGKLFF. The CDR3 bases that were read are TGTGCCAGTAGTCCACCGGGACAGGGCCTCCGGTGGGGAAAA.

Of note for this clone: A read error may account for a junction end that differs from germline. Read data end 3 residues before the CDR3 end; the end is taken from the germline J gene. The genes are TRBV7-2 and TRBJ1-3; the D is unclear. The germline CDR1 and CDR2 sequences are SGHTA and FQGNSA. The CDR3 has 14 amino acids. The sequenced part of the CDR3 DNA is TGTGCCAGCAGCTTACTGGCGACTGGAAACACG. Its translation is CASSLLATGNT. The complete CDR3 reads CASSLLATGNTIYF. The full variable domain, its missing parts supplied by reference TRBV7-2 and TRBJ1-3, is GAGVSQSPSNKVTEKGKDVELRCDPISGHTALYWYRQSLGQGLEFLIYFQGNSAPDKSGLPSDRFSAERTGGSVSTLTIQRTQQEDSAVYLCASSLLATGNTIYFGEGSWLTVV.

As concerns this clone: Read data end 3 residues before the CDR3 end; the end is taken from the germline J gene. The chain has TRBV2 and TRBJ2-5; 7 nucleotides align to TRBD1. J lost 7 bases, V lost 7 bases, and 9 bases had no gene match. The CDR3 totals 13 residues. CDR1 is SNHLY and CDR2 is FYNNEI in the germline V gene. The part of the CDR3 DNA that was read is TGTGCCAGCACGAGGGGGCAGGAAGGGACC. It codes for CASTRGQEGT. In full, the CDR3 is CASTRGQEGTQYF.

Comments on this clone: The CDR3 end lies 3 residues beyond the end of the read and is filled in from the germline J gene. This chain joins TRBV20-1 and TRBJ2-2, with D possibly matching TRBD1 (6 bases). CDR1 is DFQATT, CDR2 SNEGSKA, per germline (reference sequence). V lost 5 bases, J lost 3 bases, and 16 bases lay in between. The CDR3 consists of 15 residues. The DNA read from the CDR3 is TGCAGTGCTCAACAGGGCTCCGACGACACCGGGGAG. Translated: CSAQQGSDDTGE. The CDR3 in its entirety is CSAQQGSDDTGELFF.

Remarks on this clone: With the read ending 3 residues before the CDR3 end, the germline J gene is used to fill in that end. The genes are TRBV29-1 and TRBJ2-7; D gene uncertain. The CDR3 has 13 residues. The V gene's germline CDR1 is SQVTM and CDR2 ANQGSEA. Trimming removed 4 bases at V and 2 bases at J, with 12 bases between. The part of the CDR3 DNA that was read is TGCAGCGTTGTCCGTCAGAACACCTACGAG. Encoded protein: CSVVRQNTYE. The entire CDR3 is CSVVRQNTYEQYF.

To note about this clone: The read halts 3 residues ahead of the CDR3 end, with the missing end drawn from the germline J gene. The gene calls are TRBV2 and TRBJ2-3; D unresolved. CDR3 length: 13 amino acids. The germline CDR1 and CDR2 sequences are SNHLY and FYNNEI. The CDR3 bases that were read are TGTGCCAGCTCCTTTCTAGGAATTCAGCCG. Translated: CASSFLGIQP. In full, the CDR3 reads CASSFLGIQPQYF.

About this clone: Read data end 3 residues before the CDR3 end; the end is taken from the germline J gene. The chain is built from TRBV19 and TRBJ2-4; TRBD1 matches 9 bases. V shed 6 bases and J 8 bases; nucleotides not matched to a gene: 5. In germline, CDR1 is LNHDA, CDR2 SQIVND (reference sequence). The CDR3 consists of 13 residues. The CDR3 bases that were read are TGTGCCAGTAGCCGGACAGGGGAATACATT. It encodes CASSRTGEYI. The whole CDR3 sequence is CASSRTGEYIQYF.

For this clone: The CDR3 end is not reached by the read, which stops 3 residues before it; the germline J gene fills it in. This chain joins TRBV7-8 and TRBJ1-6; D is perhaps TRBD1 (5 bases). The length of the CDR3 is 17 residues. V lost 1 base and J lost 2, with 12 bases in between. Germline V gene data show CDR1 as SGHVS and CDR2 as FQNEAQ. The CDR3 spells CASSLEAGGAYNSPLHF. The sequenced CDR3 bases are TGTGCCAGCAGCTTAGAGGCGGGGGGAGCCTATAATTCACCC.

The CDR3 sequence: CASSSLASSGTSGHNEQFF. The part of the CDR3 DNA that was read is TGTGCCAGCTCATCATTGGCTTCCTCCGGGACTAGCGGACACAATGAG. V usage is TRBV18 and J usage is TRBJ2-1, with TRBD2 identical over 11 bases. The CDR3 is cut off 3 residues early in the read; its end comes from the germline J gene. Germline loops: CDR1 KGHSH, CDR2 LQKENI. This CDR3 region has 19 residues. V shed 5 bases and J 5 bases; nucleotides not matched to a gene: 17.